This T cell receptor (beta chain) was documented in a study of T cells in Graves' hyperthyroidism and ophthalmopathy. Trimming removed 3 bases at V and 6 bases at J, with 15 bases between. The germline V gene encodes CDR1 DFQATT and CDR2 SNEGSKA (reference sequence). The length of the CDR3 is 13 residues. Researchers took RNA transcripts and amplified the TCR beta CDR3 regions from them. Initially, a first-round RT-PCR of the TCR CDR3 employed the HTBI primer set. TCRdb reanalysed the multiplex PCR reads using MiXCR and keeps one entry per CDR3 protein. The data contain a few hundred thousand distinct CDR3 sequences, 20% of them seen just once; the ten biggest clones take up more than 25%.

The receptor's source is a man between 18 and 35 years old with Graves' hyperthyroidism. What was sequenced was blood. The rearrangement joins TRBV20-1 to TRBJ2-7; possibly TRBD1 for D (7 bases). The CDR3 DNA reads TGCAGTGCTAGCTCCCCGCAGGGGGGCGAGCAGTACTTC. Protein: CSASSPQGGEQYF.